This T cell receptor beta chain was identified during a study of cytomegalovirus exposure and HLA in healthy donors (TCRdb year 2017). Notes on the research overall: In an earlier analysis of fewer than 750 of the donors, 250 to 300 Gb of sequence data and 117 million unique TCR beta sequences from about 179 million T cells were reported. The genetic ancestry cluster associated with self-reported Caucasian donors included about 84% of the approximately 400 genotyped donors. The aim of the study was to test whether cataloging public T cell receptors could identify signatures of past pathogen exposure. Both class I and class II loci were covered by HLA typing, at four-digit resolution. The number of typed donors differed by locus: about 620-640 for A, B, C, DRB1 and DQB1; 522 for DQA1; roughly 600 for DPA1; and some 450 for DPB1. Among 300 to 500 genotyped donors of the cohort, an average of approximately 240,000 unique TCR beta nucleotide sequences was sequenced per donor, of which roughly 17% were non-productive. A later genetic analysis took genome-wide SNP genotypes for about three fifths of the 666 donors and used that subset as a discovery cohort. The study profiled the T cell repertoires of fewer than 850 subjects by immunosequencing and related them to cytomegalovirus serostatus. Rather than drawing on any new phenotypic data, the later analysis identified candidate immune exposures from TCR beta sequences and the way those sequences occurred across donors. Donor age, sex, ethnicity and CMV serostatus were compiled together with the repertoire data. Every discovery cohort repertoire had been produced on one sequencing platform. In addition to the first cohort of hundreds of subjects, a separate validation cohort of 100 to 150 different subjects was used. To decide whether each TCR beta V gene segment behaved as functional or pseudogenic, an earlier analysis of some 580 of the donors relied on high-throughput TCR beta sequencing. Roughly 5 DR-DQ haplotypes were handled as single units for association and clustering because linkage in the cohort was strong. A later analysis re-analyzed previously published TCR beta repertoires from 666 donors and added high-resolution HLA genotyping to study TCR occurrence patterns. The study combined high-throughput TCR immunosequencing, statistical association of individual TCRs with disease status, and machine learning to predict cytomegalovirus infection status. An early release that covered some 630 HLA-typed donors contained approximately 300 gigabases of sequencing data and 85 million to 100 million unique TCR sequences.

Library prep was done by the immunoSEQ multiplex PCR assay. A mixture of 60 forward primers for TCR Vbeta segments and 13 reverse primers for TCR Jbeta segments was used in the multiplex PCR. The CDR3 region of rearranged TCR beta genes was amplified from genomic DNA by a multiplex PCR assay. On the Illumina HiSeq System, the amplified TCR beta libraries were sequenced as 87-base-pair reads. The authors' pipeline ran thus. A later analysis tallied approximately 87 million unique TCR beta chains across the 610 or so repertoires, and around 12 million of those chains were shared by two or more donors. Raw reads were error-corrected and collapsed into unique sequences with a nearest-neighbor algorithm that merged closely related sequences to remove PCR and sequencing errors. To assign V, D and J gene segments, CDR3 sequences were aligned to IMGT reference sequences. For a sequence to be retained, a match of at least six nucleotides was required to both a V gene segment and a J gene segment. A rearrangement counted as productive if the CDR3 had no stop codons and remained in frame with V and J, and every other rearrangement counted as non-productive. Following IMGT convention, CDR3 was defined as the stretch from the second conserved V-encoded cysteine up to the conserved J-encoded phenylalanine. In an earlier analysis of 587 of the donors, sequences lacking an unambiguous match to a single V gene segment were excluded. In an earlier analysis of 587 of the donors, a V segment was called functional when productive rearrangements were above 56.7%, and segregating when the standard deviation between donors exceeded 5%. A statistical classification framework was developed to diagnose cytomegalovirus status using the catalog of TCR beta chain sequences. V and J gene assignment, in a later analysis, came from comparing TCR nucleotide sequences with IMGT/GENE-DB human TR gene sequences. A later analysis assigned CDR3 sequences and most-parsimonious VDJ recombination scenarios with the TCRdist pipeline. In a later analysis, each TCR beta chain was defined by its CDR3 amino acid sequence together with its V-gene family, and reads without a unique V-gene family were excluded. A later analysis removed 592 highly shared, low-generation-probability nucleotide sequences to deal with suspected cross-contamination and a sequencing artifact. In a later analysis, a clonal expansion index for each public chain was calculated from normalized within-repertoire ranks of inferred template counts. In a later analysis, generation probabilities were computed with a VDJ recombination model fitted to out-of-frame rearrangements, and the resulting probabilities were checked against IGoR. In a later analysis, hypergeometric tests were used to score TCR-TCR, TCR-HLA and TCR-CMV co-occurrence, with a repertoire-size bias correction applied to TCR pairs. False discovery rates were estimated in a later analysis by permuting HLA or CMV assignments 20 times. In a later analysis, co-occurring TCRs were grouped with DBSCAN, and TCRdist sequence similarity was added when clustering was performed within HLA-allele-positive subsets. For co-occurrence clustering, repertoires with fewer than 30,000 or more than 120,000 public chains were excluded, along with four to six repertoires with anomalous nucleotide sharing. TCRdb took over this immuneACCESS table, retaining in-frame rearrangements with V and J assigned. Such tables are incomplete; in checked studies, under half of the missing clones stem from an unresolved V gene, and the remainder is unexplained. D and trimming were read from the DNA, whereas the V and J calls and clone size are those reported in that table. In this sample the table shows about 57,000 clones, around 70% of which occur a single time. About 9.7% of the sample rests with the top ten.

Taken from cysteine to phenylalanine, the CDR3 has 16 residues. Solely the CDR3 DNA is kept, with 48 bases framed from the first base. V is clipped by 8 bases and J by 4 bases, and the sequence between their germline boundaries is 21 bases long. From the germline V gene, CDR1 is MDHEN and CDR2 is SYDVKM. Points on this clone: Its binding antigen is unknown. Base qualities were left out, and no much larger clone turns up one base away.

In total, approximately 700 healthy bone marrow donors made up the cohort. At the time of sampling, all cohort members were nominally healthy, though unrecorded immune exposures were likely present. The donor tested CMV seronegative and was one of the 352 seronegative cohort members. A peripheral blood sample was collected from each donor, and TCR beta sequencing was performed on peripheral blood mononuclear cells. The Qiagen DNeasy Blood Extraction Kit was used to extract genomic DNA from the blood cell samples. What the work shows at the level of the full study, not this receptor alone: In a later analysis, HLA-associated TCR beta chains were found to be more clonally expanded and to have lower generation probabilities than equally common non-associated chains. In a later analysis, several top co-occurrence clusters were reported to appear linked to parvovirus B19, influenza, CMV and Epstein-Barr virus. While some public TCRs were present in many individuals, most TCR sequences turned up only very rarely across donors. A later genetic analysis associated a missense DCLRE1C variant with V-gene and J-gene trimming of TCR beta chains, and an independent cohort replicated the association. The cohort was sequenced for TCR beta chains only, and without alpha or paired-chain data the features that could be detected were limited. A later analysis found that TCR association rates varied across HLA loci, with DRB1 alleles showing the most associated TCRs and HLA-C alleles the fewest. It was suggested by the authors that the approach could potentially be generalized to other disease states and immunological phenotypes. A total of 150 or so TCR beta chains were listed by the study as associated with cytomegalovirus. In an earlier analysis of around 600 of the donors, most TCR beta V segments were observed in productive rearrangements about 87% or about 30% of the time, broadly matching IMGT annotations. In vitro tests confirmed that a few of the cytomegalovirus-associated TCR beta chains recognize cytomegalovirus antigens. The sequencing pipeline was judged likely to have produced a cluster of highly shared sequence variants as a technical artifact. When HLA alleles, especially DR and DQ, strongly co-occurred, TCR associations were difficult to assign to individual alleles. Correlated functional status among segregating V segments might reflect linkage disequilibrium, but an unknown experimental factor could not be ruled out. Cytomegalovirus status was reported to be diagnosed by the classifier with high specificity and sensitivity in both the original and validation cohorts. In a later genetic analysis, fewer N-insertions in productive TCRs were reported among donors in an Asian-associated ancestry cluster than the approximately 670-donor mean. Some IMGT-functional V segments, including TRBV6-2 and TRBV6-3, could not be distinguished by the 87-base-pair reads and were therefore excluded. Because some donors lacked HLA typing at each locus, the association tests relied only on the typed subset. Sequencing depth was assumed to be roughly uniform across donors in the presence/absence analyses, though that assumption may not hold. A further reported finding was that TCR beta sequences accurately predicted the HLA-A and HLA-B alleles for most subjects in the first cohort. Seventeen rarely observed V segments, including chromosome 9 orphons, were excluded from the earlier analysis of just under 600 of the donors because counts were too low. According to a later analysis, most CMV-associated TCR beta chains appeared to be HLA-restricted, and the HLA associations seemed to be driven largely by CMV exposure. Immune exposure information for the cohort was limited to CMV serostatus. A later analysis associated roughly 17,000 TCR beta sequences with specific HLA alleles at a false discovery rate of 0.05.

The source of this sequence is a woman in her forties or fifties in good health and CMV-seronegative. The specimen sequenced was PBMCs. The chain is assembled from TRBV28 and TRBJ1-5; a weak D assignment points to TRBD1 (6 bases agree). This receptor has the CDR3 CASGAGGQPNNQPQHF. The nucleotide sequence is TGTGCCAGCGGGGCCGGGGGGCAACCTAATAATCAGCCCCAGCATTTT. The reference TRBV28 and TRBJ1-5 proteins fill in what lies around the CDR3, so the full variable domain reads DVKVTQSSRYLVKRTGEKVFLECVQDMDHENMFWYRQDPGLGLRLIYFSYDVKMKEKGDIPEGYSVSREKKERFSLILESASTNQTSMYLCASGAGGQPNNQPQHFGDGTRLSIL.